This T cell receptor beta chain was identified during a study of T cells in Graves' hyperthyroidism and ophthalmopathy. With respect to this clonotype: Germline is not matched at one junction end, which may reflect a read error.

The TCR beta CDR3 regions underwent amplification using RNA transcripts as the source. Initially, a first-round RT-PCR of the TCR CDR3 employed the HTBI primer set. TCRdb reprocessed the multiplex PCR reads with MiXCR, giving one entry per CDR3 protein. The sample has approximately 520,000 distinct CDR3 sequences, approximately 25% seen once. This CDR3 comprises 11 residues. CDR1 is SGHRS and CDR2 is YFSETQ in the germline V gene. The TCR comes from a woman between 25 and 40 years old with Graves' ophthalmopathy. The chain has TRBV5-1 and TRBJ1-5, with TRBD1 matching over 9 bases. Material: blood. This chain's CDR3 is CASSEGTGKDF. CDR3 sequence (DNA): TGCGCCAGCAGCGAAGGGACAGGGAAGGATTTT.